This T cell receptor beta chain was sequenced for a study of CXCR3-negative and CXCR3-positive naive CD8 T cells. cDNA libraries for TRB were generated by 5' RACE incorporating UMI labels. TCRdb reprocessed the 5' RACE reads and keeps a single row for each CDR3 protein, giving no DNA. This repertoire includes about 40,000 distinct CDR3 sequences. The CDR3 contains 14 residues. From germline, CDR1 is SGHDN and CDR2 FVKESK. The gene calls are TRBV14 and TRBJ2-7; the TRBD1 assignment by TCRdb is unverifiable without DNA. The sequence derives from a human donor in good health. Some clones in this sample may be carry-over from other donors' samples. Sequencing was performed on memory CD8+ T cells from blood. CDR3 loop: CASSLTGNPYEQYF.